This T cell receptor beta chain stems from a study of cytotoxic CD8 clonotypes in ibrutinib-treated CLL. Study at large: On average, each sample had some 250,000 productive templates and approximately 85,000 productive rearrangements.

Comments on this clone: Its antigen is still unknown.

TCR beta libraries used 1.5 to 2 micrograms of DNA from cryopreserved PBMCs. Study-wide points: Public clonotypes were seen rarely and were contracted or stable on treatment.

V lost 1 base and J lost 10, with 11 bases in between. Germline assignment: CDR1 SGHTA and CDR2 FQGNSA. The CDR3 extends over 13 amino acids. Deep sequencing aimed at 1 in 200,000 to 1 in 1 million T cells' resolution. Method: immunoSEQ multiplex PCR; TCRdb's copy keeps in-frame clones and lacks some. The sample contains over 150,000 clones, over 60% of which appear only once. The chain carries TRBV7-2 and TRBJ1-5; D gene unclear. Material: PBMCs, obtained after 24 months of ibrutinib treatment. This receptor was taken from a human donor with chronic lymphocytic leukemia. DNA of the CDR3: TGTGCCAGCAGCTTAGGGTCCACCCCCCCCCAGCATTTT. Translated: CASSLGSTPPQHF.